The subject of this entry is one T cell receptor beta chain. Its cognate antigen is unknown. These data belong to a study of response to subunit inactivated influenza vaccine. Study results and limitations: T cells newly recruited by each seasonal influenza vaccination are few, the authors suggested.

TCRdb re-derived calls from the RT-PCR reads in MiXCR, one entry per CDR3 protein. The repertoire holds about 800,000 distinct CDR3 sequences, 20% to 25% seen once, with more than 8.5% in the top ten. Germline CDR1 and CDR2: MNHEY and SVGAGI. The CDR3 length is 14 residues. V dropped 0 bases and J dropped 0 bases, with 3 bases sitting between them. Material: PBMCs from blood, obtained roughly 5 days after vaccination. The chain carries TRBV6-5 and TRBJ1-3, with D hard to call. The source of this sequence is a man aged 45-65 years who received an inactivated influenza vaccine. The CDR3 bases are TGTGCCAGCAGTTACTCGGCCTCTGGAAACACCATATATTTT. This encodes CASSYSASGNTIYF.